This T cell receptor beta chain was documented in a study of cytomegalovirus exposure and HLA in healthy donors. Study information: A subsequent analysis stated that the approximately 110 validation repertoires were run on the same platform as the 650 to 850 first-cohort repertoires. Study findings and constraints: A later analysis found first-cohort TCR clusters tended to co-occur in the 95 to 150 validation repertoires. Reportedly, diagnosis of cytomegalovirus status by the classifier showed high specificity and sensitivity.

Produced via immunoSEQ multiplex PCR; TCRdb's table is partial and in-frame only. Among hundreds of thousands of clones, roughly 88% were seen once, and the ten largest hold 0.83%. The CDR3 length is 13 residues. Per germline, CDR1 LNHDA and CDR2 SQIVND (reference sequence). Trimming took 9 bases from V and 1 from J; bases not matched to a gene: 3. About this clone itself: Its antigen is still unknown.

The sample consisted of PBMCs. This TCR derives from a woman aged 18-29 years in good health and CMV-seronegative. The rearrangement joins TRBV19 to TRBJ2-1; 7 bases are a match to TRBD2. CDR3 protein: CASKRGSYNEQFF. CDR3 DNA: TGTGCCAGCAAGCGGGGTTCCTACAATGAGCAGTTCTTC.